This entry lists 21 T cell receptor beta chains sequenced from one sample in a study of blood T cell repertoires in COVID-19. Using immunoSEQ multiplex PCR, the repertoire was profiled, and TCRdb retains in-frame clones only, with some absent. The data hold 110,000 to 150,000 clones, with roughly 86% observed a single time. Sequenced input: peripheral blood. All receptors derive from a human donor in a cohort sampled during active COVID-19.

J is TRBJ2-7 and V is TRBV4-1, with 8 bases fitting TRBD2. The CDR3 has 15 amino acids. Germline values: CDR1 MGHRA, CDR2 YSYEKL. V lost 0 bases, J lost 4 bases, and 5 bases stayed unmatched. This CDR3 reads CASSQELAGLYEQYF. The CDR3 nucleotides read TGCGCCAGCAGCCAAGAGCTAGCGGGTCTATACGAGCAGTACTTC.

The gene calls are TRBV10-3 and TRBJ1-1, with 7 bases matching TRBD1. The CDR3 is 15 amino acids. Unmatched junction bases numbered 10, after V lost 0 bases and J lost 9 bases. Germline CDR1 and CDR2: ENHRY and SYGVKD. CDR3 residues: CAISESDWTGDKAFF. DNA of the CDR3: TGTGCCATCAGTGAGTCCGACTGGACAGGAGATAAAGCTTTCTTT.

The chain combines TRBV5-1 with TRBJ2-2, with D maybe TRBD2 (5 bases). V shed 4 bases and J shed 8 bases, with 21 bases lying between them. Germline CDR1 SGHRS, CDR2 YFSETQ. CDR3 length: 16 residues. This chain's CDR3 is CASSLSGLLESGELFF. The CDR3 DNA sequence: TGCGCCAGCAGCCTCTCGGGGTTATTAGAGTCTGGGGAGCTGTTTTTT.

The chain couples TRBV9 to TRBJ1-5; D is perhaps TRBD1 (6 bases). There are 15 residues in the CDR3. The germline CDR1 and CDR2 sequences are SGDLS and YYNGEE. The V end was cut by 4 bases, the J end by 7 bases, with 18 bases between. The CDR3 bases are TGTGCCAGCAGCCTCACCGGGGGGCAGGGGCAGCCCCAGCATTTT. Its translation is CASSLTGGQGQPQHF.

The chain is built from TRBV12-3 or TRBV12-4 and TRBJ1-1; D perhaps matches TRBD1 (5 bases). Trimming took off 6 bases at V and 5 bases at J, with 13 bases between the two ends. The CDR3 loop spans 13 amino acids. The CDR3 loop reads CASRFGGGTEAFF. CDR3 coding DNA: TGTGCCAGCAGATTCGGGGGGGGTACTGAAGCTTTCTTT.

The rearrangement joins TRBV6-4 to TRBJ2-1, with a possible D match to TRBD2 (5 bases). This CDR3 contains 13 residues. Germline V gene lookup returns CDR1 MRHNA and CDR2 SNTAGT. V was pared by 4 bases and J by 7 bases, with 11 bases between. DNA for the CDR3: TGTGCCAGCAGTGTTGGGAGTTGGAATGAGCAGTTCTTC. Amino acids: CASSVGSWNEQFF.

The rearrangement links TRBV11-2 to TRBJ2-7; 11 bases align to TRBD2. This CDR3 is 15 amino acids long. With 4 bases clipped from V and 1 base from J, the junction kept 3 bases outside the gene matches. The V gene's germline CDR1 is SGHAT and CDR2 FQNNGV. The CDR3 is CASSSGLAASYEQYF. CDR3 in DNA: TGTGCCAGCAGCTCGGGACTAGCGGCGTCCTACGAGCAGTACTTC.

This clone was counted between two and nine times. V and J are TRBV30 and TRBJ1-2; 9 nucleotides line up with TRBD1. The CDR3 extends over 14 amino acids. Germline CDR1 and CDR2: GTSNPN and SVGIG (reference sequence). J gave up 7 bases and V 3 bases, and 9 bases lay outside the gene matches. The CDR3 spells CAWRPGQGRIGYTF. For the CDR3, the DNA is TGTGCCTGGAGGCCGGGACAGGGACGTATTGGCTACACCTTC.

The chain employs TRBV30 and TRBJ1-2; possible D gene TRBD1, 6 bases. CDR3 size: 12 residues. From germline, CDR1 is GTSNPN and CDR2 SVGIG (reference sequence). Trimming cost V 6 bases and J 8 bases, with 16 bases left between them. CDR3 nucleotide sequence: TGTGCCTGTCAAGAGGGGGTTGGCGGCTACACCTTC. It is translated as CACQEGVGGYTF. Complete variable domain (other parts from reference TRBV30 and TRBJ1-2): SQTIHQWPATLVQPVGSPLSLECTVEGTSNPNLYWYRQAAGRGLQLLFYSVGIGQISSEVPQNLSASRPQDRQFILSSKKLLLSDSGFYLCACQEGVGGYTFGSGTRLTVV.

This chain uses TRBV2 with TRBJ2-1; the D gene is possibly TRBD1 (6 bases). The V end lost 6 bases, the J end lost 7 bases, and 19 bases lay between the germline ends. The germline gives CDR1 SNHLY, CDR2 FYNNEI. The CDR3 sequence is 15 residues long. CDR3 coding DNA: TGTGCCAGCAGACTAATAGGGGCAGGGGAGAATGAGCAGTTCTTC. It codes for CASRLIGAGENEQFF.

The chain couples TRBV5-1 to TRBJ2-7; TRBD2 might be the D (5 bases). From germline, CDR1 is SGHRS and CDR2 YFSETQ. The CDR3 runs 17 residues. V lost 0 bases to trimming and J lost 2 bases, with 18 bases between them. The chain's CDR3 is CASSLVPLGPLPYEQYF. In DNA, the CDR3 is TGCGCCAGCAGCTTGGTTCCACTAGGGCCCCTTCCCTACGAGCAGTACTTC. Using reference TRBV5-1 and TRBJ2-7 for the parts outside the CDR3, the full variable domain is KAGVTQTPRYLIKTRGQQVTLSCSPISGHRSVSWYQQTPGQGLQFLFEYFSETQRNKGNFPGRFSGRQFSNSRSEMNVSTLELGDSALYLCASSLVPLGPLPYEQYFGPGTRLTVT.

The genes are TRBV18 and TRBJ2-5, with 7 bases identical to TRBD1. V was clipped by 5 bases and J by 2 bases; unmatched bases: 5. From germline, CDR1 is KGHSH and CDR2 LQKENI. The CDR3 covers 14 residues. The CDR3 is CASSMDRLQETQYF. The CDR3 nucleotides are TGTGCCAGCTCAATGGACAGGCTTCAAGAGACCCAGTACTTC.

This sequence joins TRBV28 and TRBJ2-7; 12 bases map to TRBD2. V shed 5 bases, J shed 0 bases, and the junction held 11 bases outside the gene matches. The CDR3 length is 18 residues. Per germline, CDR1 MDHEN and CDR2 SYDVKM. The CDR3 coding sequence is TGTGCCAGCAGTAGAGAGGGACTAGCGGGTCTAAGCTCCTACGAGCAGTACTTC. Translating gives CASSREGLAGLSSYEQYF.

The chain has TRBV19 and TRBJ2-1; 10 nucleotides match TRBD2. V lost 9 bases, J lost 8 bases, and 7 bases stayed unmatched. The germline CDR1 and CDR2 sequences are LNHDA and SQIVND (reference sequence). The CDR3 is 13 residues long. CDR3 loop: CASQRGGLDEQFF. CDR3 in DNA: TGTGCCAGCCAGCGGGGGGGCCTCGATGAGCAGTTCTTC.

This clone showed up just a few times. The V and J genes are TRBV18 and TRBJ1-5, with D hard to call. V was cut by 4 bases and J by 7 bases, with 14 bases left in between. The CDR3 has 14 amino acids. Germline V lookup: CDR1 KGHSH, CDR2 LQKENI. Here the CDR3 DNA reads TGTGCCAGCTCACAGGAGGGAACTGGGCAGCCCCAGCATTTT. Translated: CASSQEGTGQPQHF.

This clone was seen more than once but under ten times. The chain couples TRBV6-6 to TRBJ1-3; no definite D call. CDR3 length equals 14 residues. V was trimmed by 6 bases and J by 11 bases, leaving 20 bases between them. Germline CDR1 and CDR2: MNHNY and SVGAGI (reference sequence). The CDR3 coding sequence is TGTGCCAGCAGAAAGCCAGGCTATGAGTTCCCCATATATTTT. Its translation is CASRKPGYEFPIYF.

Here the CDR3 DNA reads TGCGCCAGCAGCTTGGTTCCGGGACTAGCGGGAGCCCCCTACAATGAGCAGTTCTTC. It is translated as CASSLVPGLAGAPYNEQFF. The chain joins TRBV5-1 to TRBJ2-1, with 14 bases that match TRBD2. V dropped 0 bases and J dropped 2; count of bases not matched to a gene: 7. CDR3 size: 19 residues. Germline lookup yields CDR1 SGHRS and CDR2 YFSETQ.

This rearrangement joins TRBV19 to TRBJ1-2; D might be TRBD1 (6 bases). V was shortened by 5 bases and J by 7 bases, with 8 bases between the two germline ends. CDR3 length equals 11 residues. Germline-derived CDR1 and CDR2 are LNHDA and SQIVND (reference sequence). The CDR3 reads CASSGGGGYTF. CDR3 in DNA: TGTGCCAGTAGTGGGGGCGGTGGCTACACCTTC.

The V gene is TRBV18, the J gene TRBJ2-2, with 7 bases matching TRBD2. V dropped 4 bases and J dropped 3; count of bases not matched to a gene: 8. Germline assignment: CDR1 KGHSH and CDR2 LQKENI. The CDR3 contains 16 residues. In DNA, the CDR3 is TGTGCCAGCTCACTCGGACTAGTGGGGTACACCGGGGAGCTGTTTTTT. It is translated as CASSLGLVGYTGELFF.

A single count supports this clone. The rearrangement uses TRBV6-5 and TRBJ2-1; D is possibly TRBD2 (6 bases). The V gene's germline CDR1 is MNHEY and CDR2 SVGAGI. Trimming cost V 7 bases and J 3 bases, with 10 bases left between them. The CDR3 sequence is 13 residues long. CDR3 coding DNA: TGTGCCAGCATCGCGCGGGGCTACAATGAGCAGTTCTTC. Encoded protein: CASIARGYNEQFF.

The genes are TRBV5-1 and TRBJ2-1; 11 bases fit TRBD2. Germline V CDR1 and CDR2: SGHRS, YFSETQ. Trimming removed 0 bases from V and 0 bases from J; junction bases left unmatched: 2. This CDR3 contains 17 residues. The CDR3 region is CASSLALAGGSYNEQFF. As DNA, the CDR3 is TGCGCCAGCAGCTTGGCCCTAGCGGGGGGCTCCTACAATGAGCAGTTCTTC.